One and the same sample provided the 20 T cell receptor beta chains below, sequenced in a study of identical twins. TCRdb re-analysed the 5' RACE reads in MiXCR, keeping a single row per CDR3 protein. The data hold 450,000 or so distinct CDR3 sequences, with 12% to 15% observed a single time. This same sample was also taken into another study, of yellow fever vaccine responses in identical twins.

The sequenced sample consisted of CD4+ T cells sorted from blood. The source is a woman between 18 and 30 years old in good health.

Remarks on this clonotype: At one of its ends the junction is not consistent with the germline gene, which may arise from a read error. The chain uses TRBV5-5 and TRBJ1-1, with 9 bases lining up with TRBD1. From germline, CDR1 is SGHKS and CDR2 YYEKEE (reference sequence). This CDR3 spans 13 amino acids. The CDR3 coding sequence is TGTGCCAGCAGCCCTAGGGACAGGGCGATGGGGGAGTTT. Its protein product is CASSPRDRAMGEF.

The chain recombines TRBV3-1 with TRBJ2-7, with TRBD2 matching 9 bases. The CDR3 extends over 17 amino acids. CDR1 and CDR2 from the germline V gene are LGHDT and YNNKEL (reference sequence). J was trimmed by 5 bases and V by 0 bases; bases with no gene match: 11. DNA of the CDR3: TGTGCCAGCAGCCAAGATCAAGGCATAGCGGGAGCGAACGAGCAGTACTTC. Residues: CASSQDQGIAGANEQYF.

As concerns this clonotype: One end of the junction does not line up with germline, which may come from a read error. This sequence joins TRBV3-1 and TRBJ2-3; D possibly matches TRBD1 or TRBD2 (6 bases each). Looked up from germline, CDR1 is LGHDT and CDR2 is YNNKEL (reference sequence). This CDR3 has 15 amino acids. The CDR3 nucleotides are TGTGCCAGCAGCCCCCGGGGGCGGCGGACAGATACGCTGTATTTT. This gives the protein CASSPRGRRTDTLYF.

The CDR3 is CASSSQGWGYTF. The CDR3 DNA is TGTGCCAGCAGTTCACAGGGTTGGGGCTACACCTTC. The chain uses TRBV12-3 or TRBV12-4 and TRBJ1-2, with a tentative D call TRBD1 (6 bases). The CDR3 spans 12 residues. V lost 4 bases, J lost 8 bases, and 11 bases lay in between.

In this sample, this clonotype turned up a few times. The V gene is TRBV7-9, the J gene TRBJ2-3; D gene unclear. The CDR3 extends over 13 amino acids. Germline CDR1 is SEHNR and CDR2 is FQNEAQ (reference sequence). Trimming took off 1 base at V and 4 bases at J, with 6 bases between the two ends. The chain's CDR3 is CASSLDGSDTQYF. The CDR3 DNA follows: TGTGCCAGCAGCTTAGACGGGTCAGATACGCAGTATTTT.

This clonotype was seen a single time. The gene calls are TRBV9 and TRBJ2-1; D is ambiguous. The CDR3 has 15 residues. Germline loops: CDR1 SGDLS, CDR2 YYNGEE. The V end lost 4 bases, the J end lost 7 bases, and 18 bases lay between the germline ends. This CDR3 reads CASSSLGPLDNEQFF. The CDR3 coding sequence is TGTGCCAGCAGCTCACTCGGGCCTCTGGATAATGAGCAGTTCTTC.

V usage is TRBV12-3 or TRBV12-4 and J usage is TRBJ2-7; D assignment may be TRBD1 or TRBD2 (5 bases each). CDR3 length equals 15 residues. V lost 5 bases and J 0 bases, leaving 14 bases between the germline ends. The CDR3 DNA sequence: TGTGCCAGCAGTAACCGGGACGGCGGCTCCTACGAGCAGTACTTC. This translates into CASSNRDGGSYEQYF.

In this sample, this clonotype turned up a few times. This rearrangement joins TRBV3-1 to TRBJ1-1; no clear D gene. The CDR3 contains 11 residues. The germline V and J ends were trimmed by 4 bases and 12 bases, with 12 bases remaining between them. The germline V gene encodes CDR1 LGHDT and CDR2 YNNKEL (reference sequence). CDR3 nucleotide sequence: TGTGCCAGCAGCCCGGGATTGGAATCTTTCTTT. This sequence encodes CASSPGLESFF.

This clonotype was picked up many times. Here the CDR3 reads CASGPGTADTQYF. The CDR3 DNA is TGCGCCAGCGGACCCGGGACAGCCGATACGCAGTATTTT. The V and J genes are TRBV5-1 and TRBJ2-3, with 7 bases that match TRBD1. Trimming cost V 7 bases and J 6 bases; bases outside gene matches: 8. In germline, CDR1 is SGHRS, CDR2 YFSETQ. The CDR3 runs to 13 residues. Filled out from reference TRBV5-1 and TRBJ2-3, the complete variable domain reads KAGVTQTPRYLIKTRGQQVTLSCSPISGHRSVSWYQQTPGQGLQFLFEYFSETQRNKGNFPGRFSGRQFSNSRSEMNVSTLELGDSALYLCASGPGTADTQYFGPGTRLTVL.

As concerns this clonotype: At one boundary the junction diverges from the germline segment, which might be a read error. The chain uses TRBV6-2 or TRBV6-3 and TRBJ2-1, with 7 bases that match TRBD2. Germline V CDR1 and CDR2: MNHEY, SVGEGT. This CDR3 spans 14 amino acids. The CDR3 sequence is CASSYPGLGVGSIF. CDR3 coding DNA: TGTGCCAGCAGTTATCCCGGACTAGGAGTCGGATCGATCTTC.

The chain's CDR3 is CASSVAGWGEQYF. The CDR3 DNA reads as TGTGCCAGCAGCGTAGCAGGGTGGGGCGAGCAGTACTTC. The V call is TRBV9, the J call TRBJ2-7, with D perhaps matching TRBD1 (5 bases). Germline V gene sequence: CDR1 SGDLS, CDR2 YYNGEE. This CDR3 has 13 residues. Trimming took 0 bases from V and 6 from J, leaving 10 bases between them.

The genes are TRBV20-1 and TRBJ2-2, with 8 bases lining up with TRBD2. The CDR3 is 14 amino acids. J gave up 6 bases and V 4 bases, and 7 bases lay outside the gene matches. Germline lookup yields CDR1 DFQATT and CDR2 SNEGSKA (reference sequence). This CDR3 is CSANGRTSPGELFF. CDR3 DNA: TGCAGTGCTAATGGCCGGACTAGCCCCGGGGAGCTGTTTTTT.

This clonotype occurred a few times. The V and J genes are TRBV7-2 and TRBJ1-2; a weak D match, TRBD1 (6 bases). The CDR3 consists of 13 residues. CDR1 is SGHTA, CDR2 FQGNSA, per germline. Trimming took 6 bases from V and 4 from J, leaving 12 bases between them. Written as DNA, the CDR3 is TGTGCCAGCAGGAGAACAGGGACCTATGGCTACACCTTC. This gives the protein CASRRTGTYGYTF. Filled out from reference TRBV7-2 and TRBJ1-2, the complete variable domain reads GAGVSQSPSNKVTEKGKDVELRCDPISGHTALYWYRQSLGQGLEFLIYFQGNSAPDKSGLPSDRFSAERTGGSVSTLTIQRTQQEDSAVYLCASRRTGTYGYTFGSGTRLTVV.

This clonotype was detected a few times. CDR3 nucleotide sequence: TGTGCCAGCAGCCAAGCAGCTAGCGGGAGGGCCGAAGATACGCAGTATTTT. This translates into CASSQAASGRAEDTQYF. V gene TRBV4-2 combines with J gene TRBJ2-3, with 12 bases matching TRBD2. CDR1 and CDR2 (germline): LGHNA, YNFKEQ. The V and J ends lost 1 base and 5 bases, in that order; junction bases with no gene match: 7. The CDR3 sequence is 17 residues long.

The table lists this clonotype with many counts. The V and J genes are TRBV9 and TRBJ2-2; D is tentatively TRBD1 or TRBD2 (5 bases each). Germline V gene sequence: CDR1 SGDLS, CDR2 YYNGEE. The CDR3 is 20 residues long. V lost 0 bases to trimming and J lost 4 bases, with 25 bases between them. CDR3 protein: CASSVGGPLAKGRLTGELFF. In DNA form, the CDR3 reads TGTGCCAGCAGCGTAGGGGGCCCCCTAGCAAAAGGGCGTCTCACCGGGGAGCTGTTTTTT. Together with reference TRBV9 and TRBJ2-2, the CDR3 gives the full variable domain: DSGVTQTPKHLITATGQRVTLRCSPRSGDLSVYWYQQSLDQGLQFLIQYYNGEERAKGNILERFSAQQFPDLHSELNLSSLELGDSALYFCASSVGGPLAKGRLTGELFFGEGSRLTVL.

The chain links TRBV12-3 or TRBV12-4 to TRBJ1-1; tentatively, D is TRBD1 (5 bases). The CDR3 is 14 amino acids. Trimming left V 6 bases short and J 4 bases short, with 15 bases between. CDR3 in amino acids: CASRKGAGVTEAFF. The CDR3 coding sequence is TGTGCCAGCAGAAAAGGGGCGGGGGTCACTGAAGCTTTCTTT.

This chain uses TRBV20-1 with TRBJ2-3; D uncertain. The CDR3 has 11 amino acids. In germline, CDR1 is DFQATT, CDR2 SNEGSKA (reference sequence). With 0 bases removed from V and 6 bases from J, the gap between germline ends came to 4 bases. The CDR3: CSARDPDTQYF. CDR3 in DNA: TGCAGTGCTAGAGATCCCGATACGCAGTATTTT.

V gene TRBV9 combines with J gene TRBJ2-3; D gene unclear. Germline CDR1 reads SGDLS; CDR2 reads YYNGEE. Deletions cut 3 bases from V and 1 base from J, with 15 bases between. This CDR3 has 16 residues. The CDR3: CASSATFPRRTDTQYF. CDR3 in DNA: TGTGCCAGCAGCGCAACTTTTCCGCGTCGCACAGATACGCAGTATTTT.

The chain uses TRBV3-1 and TRBJ2-7; no firm D call. CDR3 length: 14 residues. V lost 0 bases, J lost 0 bases, and 6 bases lay in between. Germline V gene lookup returns CDR1 LGHDT and CDR2 YNNKEL (reference sequence). CDR3 amino acids: CASSQDSSSYEQYF. DNA of the CDR3: TGTGCCAGCAGCCAAGATTCGAGCTCCTACGAGCAGTACTTC.

This clonotype was counted a single time. The chain carries TRBV3-1 and TRBJ2-7, with 8 bases matching TRBD2. Trimming took 10 bases from V and 0 from J; bases not matched to a gene: 8. CDR1 and CDR2 (germline): LGHDT, YNNKEL (reference sequence). The CDR3 runs 14 residues. The CDR3 loop is CATRLSGSSYEQYF. Written as DNA, the CDR3 is TGTGCCACCCGACTAAGCGGGAGCTCCTACGAGCAGTACTTC.